This TCR beta chain comes out of a study of post-analysis software for immune sequencing data. In the study overall: Relapsing-remitting, secondary progressive and progressive-relapsing forms of multiple sclerosis all featured among disease courses. Points from the study as a whole: Patients with multiple sclerosis recorded significantly lower normalized Chao1 diversity than controls, the study found. A handful of TRBV segments were significantly more frequent in patients than in controls. TRBV5-6, TRBV5-1 and TRBV20-1 were among these segments.

Of note for this clonotype: Its matching antigen is unknown.

V was trimmed by 5 bases and J by 11 bases, leaving 18 bases between them. This CDR3 comprises 13 residues. Germline V CDR1 and CDR2: SGHTA, FQGNSA. Prepared TCR beta cDNA libraries contained unique molecular identifiers. TCRdb called the PCR reads again in MiXCR, with one record for every CDR3 protein. The sample comprises about 430,000 distinct CDR3 sequences, less than 40% of which are singletons, and roughly 8.2% rests with the top ten. This rearrangement joins TRBV7-2 to TRBJ1-1; D remains ambiguous. Sequencing was carried out using blood. The sequence derives from a girl aged 2 to 9 with multiple sclerosis. The CDR3 bases are TGTGCCAGCAGCCTACCTGGACCGAGGGAGGCTTTCTTT. Translating it yields CASSLPGPREAFF.